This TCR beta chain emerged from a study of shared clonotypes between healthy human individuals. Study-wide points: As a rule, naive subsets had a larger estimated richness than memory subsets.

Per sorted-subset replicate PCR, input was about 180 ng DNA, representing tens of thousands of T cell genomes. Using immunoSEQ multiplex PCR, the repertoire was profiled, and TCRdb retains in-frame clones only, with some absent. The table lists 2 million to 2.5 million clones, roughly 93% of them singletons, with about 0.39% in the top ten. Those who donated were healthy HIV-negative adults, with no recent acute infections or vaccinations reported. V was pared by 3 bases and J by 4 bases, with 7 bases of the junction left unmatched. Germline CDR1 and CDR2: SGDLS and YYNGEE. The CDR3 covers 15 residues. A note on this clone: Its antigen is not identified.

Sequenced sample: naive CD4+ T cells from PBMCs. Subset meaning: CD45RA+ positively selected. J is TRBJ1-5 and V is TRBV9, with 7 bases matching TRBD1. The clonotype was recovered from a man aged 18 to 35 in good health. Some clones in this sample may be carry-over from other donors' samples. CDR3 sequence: CASSGPGQSNQPQHF. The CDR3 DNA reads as TGTGCCAGCAGCGGACCGGGACAGTCAAATCAGCCCCAGCATTTT. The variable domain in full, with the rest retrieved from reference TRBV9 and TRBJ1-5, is DSGVTQTPKHLITATGQRVTLRCSPRSGDLSVYWYQQSLDQGLQFLIQYYNGEERAKGNILERFSAQQFPDLHSELNLSSLELGDSALYFCASSGPGQSNQPQHFGDGTRLSIL.